The clone carrying this T cell receptor (beta chain) was observed once. The target antigen is unknown. Germline loops: CDR1 SGDLS, CDR2 YYNGEE. CDR3 length: 14 amino acids. V shed 4 bases, J shed 3 bases, and the junction held 6 bases outside the gene matches. The data are from a study of cytomegalovirus exposure and HLA in healthy donors. The study's findings and limits: Cytomegalovirus-associated status was assigned to 150 to 200 TCR beta chains. Cytomegalovirus status, reportedly, was diagnosed with high specificity and sensitivity by the classifier.

PCR involved 60 Vbeta and 13 Jbeta primers. Method: immunoSEQ multiplex PCR; TCRdb's copy keeps in-frame clones and lacks some. The table shows 85,000 to 120,000 clones, with 60% to 75% occurring only once. This chain joins TRBV9 and TRBJ2-7; 8 bases are a match to TRBD1. The sequencing input was PBMCs. This clonotype was obtained from a male donor in good health and CMV-seropositive. CDR3 sequence (DNA): TGTGCCAGCAGCCGTGACAGGGGTCACTACGAGCAGTACTTC. It specifies CASSRDRGHYEQYF.